These T cell receptor beta chains were read from a single sample in a study of T cell changes during pregnancy in multiple sclerosis. Repertoires were generated with immunoSEQ multiplex PCR, while TCRdb's copy carries only in-frame clones and drops some. The table records under 40,000 clones, 85% to 90% of them present only once. This sample comprised CD8+ T cells from peripheral blood mononuclear cells, obtained after pregnancy. The receptor source for this set is a female donor with multiple sclerosis, enrolled in a pregnancy study. Each CDR3 is given with its conserved first and last residue. A D gene is named only where the DNA matches it firmly. Size is stated for part of the rows, as once, few or many counts, or as a class when the clone is expanded.

v_call: TRBV19; d_call: TRBD2; j_call: TRBJ2-2; clone_size: NA; cdr3_nt: TGTGCCAGTAGACTGCCACTAGCGGGGGGGCCAAACACCGGGGAGCTGTTTTTT; cdr3_aa: CASRLPLAGGPNTGELFF
v_call: TRBV4-3; d_call: NA; j_call: TRBJ2-3; clone_size: NA; cdr3_nt: TGCGCCAGCAGCCAAGGGGTGGGGCACTACCCAGATACGCAGTATTTT; cdr3_aa: CASSQGVGHYPDTQYF
v_call: TRBV18; d_call: TRBD1; j_call: TRBJ1-2; clone_size: NA; cdr3_nt: TGTGCCAGCTCACCTCACAGGGGAGGTGGCTACACCTTC; cdr3_aa: CASSPHRGGGYTF
v_call: TRBV5-3; d_call: NA; j_call: TRBJ2-7; clone_size: NA; cdr3_nt: TGTGCCAGAAGCCCGGGAAATTACGAGCAGTACTTC; cdr3_aa: CARSPGNYEQYF
v_call: TRBV4-1; d_call: NA; j_call: TRBJ2-3; clone_size: once; cdr3_nt: TGCGCCAGCAGCGCCGGGACTTACACAGATACGCAGTATTTT; cdr3_aa: CASSAGTYTDTQYF
v_call: TRBV6-4; d_call: NA; j_call: TRBJ2-2; clone_size: NA; cdr3_nt: TGTGCCAGCAGTGACTCGAACATTGGGGAGCTGTTTTTT; cdr3_aa: CASSDSNIGELFF
v_call: TRBV28; d_call: NA; j_call: TRBJ2-6; clone_size: NA; cdr3_nt: TGTGCCAGCAGTCCCCCCCCGACGACGAGGGGGTACAACGTCCTGACTTTC; cdr3_aa: CASSPPPTTRGYNVLTF
v_call: TRBV6-5; d_call: NA; j_call: TRBJ1-2; clone_size: NA; cdr3_nt: TGTGCCGGCAGTTACGGAGCAAGTAACTATGGCTACACCTTC; cdr3_aa: CAGSYGASNYGYTF
v_call: TRBV9; d_call: TRBD1; j_call: TRBJ1-1; clone_size: few; cdr3_nt: TGTGCCAGCAGCGTGTCTAATGCCGGGACAGGGAACACTGAAGCTTTCTTT; cdr3_aa: CASSVSNAGTGNTEAFF
v_call: TRBV7-3; d_call: NA; j_call: TRBJ2-5; clone_size: NA; cdr3_nt: TGTGCCAGCAGCCAACTCGTGGGGGGGCCGTTAGAGACCCAGTACTTC; cdr3_aa: CASSQLVGGPLETQYF
v_call: TRBV7-8; d_call: NA; j_call: TRBJ1-2; clone_size: NA; cdr3_nt: TGTGCCAGTAGCCCGGCAGGGGATGGCTACACCTTC; cdr3_aa: CASSPAGDGYTF
v_call: TRBV15; d_call: NA; j_call: TRBJ2-5; clone_size: NA; cdr3_nt: TGTGCCACCTCTTCTGGAGGGGGCGAGCAAGAGACCCAGTACTTC; cdr3_aa: CATSSGGGEQETQYF
v_call: TRBV19; d_call: TRBD1; j_call: TRBJ2-7; clone_size: NA; cdr3_nt: TGTGCCAGTAGTCCCGCGGGGACAGGGACCTACGAGCAGTACTTC; cdr3_aa: CASSPAGTGTYEQYF
v_call: TRBV9; d_call: NA; j_call: TRBJ1-1; clone_size: NA; cdr3_nt: TGTGCCAGCAGCACCCCGGCGGGAGGGGCGCCAGGCCCTTACACTGAAGCTTTCTTT; cdr3_aa: CASSTPAGGAPGPYTEAFF
v_call: TRBV6-5; d_call: NA; j_call: TRBJ2-7; clone_size: NA; cdr3_nt: TGTGCCAGCAGGCCGGGGGGCGACTACGAGCAGTACTTC; cdr3_aa: CASRPGGDYEQYF
v_call: TRBV5-4; d_call: TRBD1; j_call: TRBJ1-1; clone_size: NA; cdr3_nt: TGTGCCTTCCTATGGACAGGGAAAATGAACACTGAAGCTTTCTTT; cdr3_aa: CAFLWTGKMNTEAFF
v_call: TRBV27; d_call: NA; j_call: TRBJ2-5; clone_size: once; cdr3_nt: TGTGCCAGCAGTGGGGGTATCGGACTGTCAGGGGTACAAGAGACCCAGTACTTC; cdr3_aa: CASSGGIGLSGVQETQYF
v_call: TRBV2; d_call: TRBD2; j_call: TRBJ2-1; clone_size: NA; cdr3_nt: TGTGCCAGCAGTGAAGGAGCGGGGGGGCGAGCCAATGAGCAGTTCTTC; cdr3_aa: CASSEGAGGRANEQFF
v_call: TRBV7-6; d_call: NA; j_call: TRBJ1-1; clone_size: NA; cdr3_nt: TGTGCCAGCAGCTTTTCCCTTCAGGGCACTGAAGCTTTCTTT; cdr3_aa: CASSFSLQGTEAFF
v_call: TRBV21-1; d_call: NA; j_call: TRBJ1-5; clone_size: NA; cdr3_nt: TGTGCCAGCAGCAAAGAGACAGGGGAAAATCAGCCCCAGCATTTT; cdr3_aa: CASSKETGENQPQHF
v_call: TRBV7-9; d_call: NA; j_call: TRBJ2-2; clone_size: NA; cdr3_nt: TGTGCCAGCAGGGTGAGGGCCACCGGGGAGCTGTTTTTT; cdr3_aa: CASRVRATGELFF
v_call: TRBV5-1; d_call: NA; j_call: TRBJ2-5; clone_size: once; cdr3_nt: TGCGCCAGCAGCTTGGGGGAGGCGGGAATAGAGACCCAGTACTTC; cdr3_aa: CASSLGEAGIETQYF
v_call: TRBV30; d_call: NA; j_call: TRBJ1-5; clone_size: NA; cdr3_nt: TGTGCCTGGAGTGTACAGTCAGGACAGCCCCAGCATTTT; cdr3_aa: CAWSVQSGQPQHF
v_call: TRBV6-5; d_call: NA; j_call: TRBJ1-1; clone_size: once; cdr3_nt: TGTGCCAGCAGTTACTCAGGTGGGGGCTCGACCGAAGCTTTCTTT; cdr3_aa: CASSYSGGGSTEAFF
v_call: TRBV5-5; d_call: TRBD1; j_call: TRBJ1-5; clone_size: NA; cdr3_nt: TGTGCCAGCAGCTTGGATACAGGGGGGTCCAATCAGCCCCAGCATTTT; cdr3_aa: CASSLDTGGSNQPQHF
v_call: TRBV9; d_call: NA; j_call: TRBJ2-1; clone_size: few; cdr3_nt: TGTGCCAGCAGTGAAGGGGTGTATGACAATGAGCAGTTCTTC; cdr3_aa: CASSEGVYDNEQFF
v_call: TRBV19; d_call: NA; j_call: TRBJ2-7; clone_size: NA; cdr3_nt: TGTGCCAGTCAAGACAGCTACGAGCAGTACTTC; cdr3_aa: CASQDSYEQYF
v_call: TRBV27; d_call: NA; j_call: TRBJ2-5; clone_size: NA; cdr3_nt: TGTGCCAGCAGGCTCGAGAGGCAAGAGACCCAGTACTTC; cdr3_aa: CASRLERQETQYF
v_call: TRBV11-2; d_call: NA; j_call: TRBJ2-1; clone_size: NA; cdr3_nt: TGTGCCAGCAGCGGGCCGGGACTCCGTATAGGAGAGCAGTTCTTC; cdr3_aa: CASSGPGLRIGEQFF
v_call: TRBV5-6; d_call: NA; j_call: TRBJ1-1; clone_size: once; cdr3_nt: TGTGCCAGCAGCTTGGGGCCCCACACTGAAGCTTTCTTT; cdr3_aa: CASSLGPHTEAFF
v_call: TRBV4-2; d_call: NA; j_call: TRBJ1-6; clone_size: NA; cdr3_nt: TGTGCCAGCAGCCAAGGGGGCGAATCACCCCTCCACTTT; cdr3_aa: CASSQGGESPLHF
v_call: TRBV2; d_call: TRBD2; j_call: TRBJ2-3; clone_size: once; cdr3_nt: TGTGCCAGCCCAGCGGGGGGACCTACAGATACGCAGTATTTT; cdr3_aa: CASPAGGPTDTQYF
v_call: TRBV5-6; d_call: NA; j_call: TRBJ2-5; clone_size: NA; cdr3_nt: TGTGCCAGCAGCCTGACCGGGACTGAGAAAGAGACCCAGTACTTC; cdr3_aa: CASSLTGTEKETQYF
v_call: TRBV9; d_call: NA; j_call: TRBJ1-2; clone_size: NA; cdr3_nt: TGTGCCAGCAGCGTAAATCGCCAGATCTATGGCTACACCTTC; cdr3_aa: CASSVNRQIYGYTF
v_call: TRBV19; d_call: TRBD1; j_call: TRBJ2-7; clone_size: NA; cdr3_nt: TGTGCCAGTAGAAAGATGGGGGACAGGGGATCTTACGAGCAGTACTTC; cdr3_aa: CASRKMGDRGSYEQYF
v_call: TRBV9; d_call: NA; j_call: TRBJ2-5; clone_size: NA; cdr3_nt: TGTGCCAGCAGCGTAGGGGGCCGAGAGACCCAGTACTTC; cdr3_aa: CASSVGGRETQYF